This paragraph reports one T cell receptor beta chain. Its antigen is unknown. Base qualities are not provided; no much larger clone lies one nucleotide away. This sample was taken from a study of spatial heterogeneity in lung cancer (dated by TCRdb to about 2019). Regarding the study in general: Beta-chain transcripts were consistently detected in greater numbers than alpha-chain transcripts, which likely reflected higher beta-chain transcript abundance. A strong correlation was found between TCR transcript counts in tumor regions and a T cell transcriptional module score from matched bulk RNA-seq. In the raw uncorrected reads, each unique combination of TCR and UMI appeared more than ten times on average. The study linked features of the TCR repertoire to counts of nonsynonymous mutations, which were determined by whole-exome sequencing of tumor tissue. Both alpha and beta chains were TCR-sequenced in samples taken at surgery, namely 220 tumor regions, roughly 64 matched nontumor lung samples and 50 to 60 PBMC samples. In non-small cell lung cancer, the study quantitatively compared TCR alpha and beta repertoires across several tumor regions, matched nontumor lung, and blood. What the work shows at the level of the full study, not this receptor alone: Additional single-cell paired TCR alpha and beta sequencing was considered necessary to confirm, at a functional level, the hypothesis that regional TCRs recognize regional mutations. The tumor nonsynonymous mutation count correlated with the number of expanded intratumoral alpha and beta TCRs. Counts of ubiquitous and regional expanded TCRs correlated with counts of ubiquitous and regional nonsynonymous mutations, respectively. TCR-seq coverage of tumor T cells was estimated to be only 7% to 7.5% for alpha chains and about 13% for beta chains.

Library generation was performed with 5' RACE. The reads were generated on a NextSeq 500. To allow correction of PCR and sequencing errors, the TCR library protocol tagged every TCR cDNA molecule with a unique molecular identifier. From the authors' description of their analysis: TCR identification, UMI-based error correction and CDR3 extraction were performed with Decombinator tools. Expanded TCRs were defined as those above a frequency of 2 per 1,000, corresponding to the top 1% of the tumor frequency distribution. Expanded tumor TCRs were classed as regional if statistically deemed absent (corrected P<0.05) from at least one tumor region, otherwise ubiquitous. Renyi diversity was calculated using the R vegan package after each repertoire was subsampled 100 times to 5,000 TCRs. CDR3 similarity networks were built from amino acid triplet string-kernel similarity, connecting CDR3s with pairwise similarity above 0.82. The public reads were reprocessed in TCRdb via fastp at Q25 and MiXCR, keeping in-frame beta chains. CDR3 protein duplicates are merged, each entry listing the most common genes and DNA. TCRdb, not the original authors, processed these V and J calls. The sample contains 8,500 to 10,000 distinct CDR3 sequences, roughly half of them found a single time. The leading ten clones occupy about 28% of the sample.

The meaning of the sample's time point label: sample taken at primary tumor resection. Samples were obtained from 65 to 90 patients with early-stage, untreated non-small cell lung cancer from the lung TRACERx cohort. For TCR sequencing, whole RNA was extracted from tumor and nontumor lung tissue, or from cryopreserved PBMC samples, and no cell sorting was done. A patient was chosen for TCR sequencing only when enough RNA was available from at least two tumor regions. Before selection, tumor and adjacent nontumor lung specimens were reviewed by a lung pathologist. From its cysteine to its phenylalanine, the CDR3 spans 13 amino acids. CDR3 DNA only is kept here, 39 bases in frame from base 1. V sheds 5 bases and J sheds 0 bases, leaving 9 bases between their ends. According to the germline V gene (reference sequence), CDR1 reads DFQATT and CDR2 reads SNEGSKA.

This sequence originates from a female donor with early-stage non-small cell lung cancer. The V gene is TRBV20-1 and the J gene is TRBJ2-3, with a tentative D gene TRBD2 over 6 matching bases. The sample was lung tumor tissue, taken at surgery. CDR3 loop: CSARDSSTDTQYF. In nucleotide form, the sequence is TGCAGTGCTCGGGACTCTAGCACAGATACGCAGTATTTT.